The clone carrying this T cell receptor (beta chain) has a handful of counts. Data came from immunoSEQ multiplex PCR; TCRdb stores just in-frame clones and leaves some out. The data show about 10,000 clones, around 74% seen once. This entry comes from a study of tumor-infiltrating lymphocytes in localized non-small cell lung cancer. CDR3 length equals 16 residues. Germline V lookup: CDR1 SGHKS, CDR2 YYEKEE (reference sequence). V shed 5 bases and J 6 bases; nucleotides not matched to a gene: 11. Sequencing input: uninvolved lung tissue not adjacent to the tumor. This receptor was identified in a human donor with non-small cell lung cancer. The V call is TRBV5-5, the J call TRBJ1-2, with 12 bases matching TRBD1. In DNA form, the CDR3 reads TGTGCCAGCAGATCAACTACCGGGACAGGGGGCGATGGCTACACCTTC. It is translated as CASRSTTGTGGDGYTF.